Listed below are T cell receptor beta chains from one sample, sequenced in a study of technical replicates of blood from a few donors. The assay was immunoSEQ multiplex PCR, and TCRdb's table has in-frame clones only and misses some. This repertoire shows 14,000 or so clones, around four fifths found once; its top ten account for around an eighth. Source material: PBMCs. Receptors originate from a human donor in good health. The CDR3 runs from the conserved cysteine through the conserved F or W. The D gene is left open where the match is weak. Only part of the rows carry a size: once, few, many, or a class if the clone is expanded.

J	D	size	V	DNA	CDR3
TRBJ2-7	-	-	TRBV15	TGTGCCACCAGCAGAGCCAGGACAGTCAACTCCTACGAGCAGTACTTC	CATSRARTVNSYEQYF
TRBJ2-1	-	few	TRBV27	TGTGCCAGCAGCCCAACATTGACCTACAATGAGCAGTTCTTC	CASSPTLTYNEQFF
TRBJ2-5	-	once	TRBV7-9	TGTGCCAGCAGCTCACGGGGGATGGGAGAGACCCAGTACTTC	CASSSRGMGETQYF
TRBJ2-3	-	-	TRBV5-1	TGCGCCAGCAGCTTGGGAGGGAGCACAGATACGCAGTATTTT	CASSLGGSTDTQYF
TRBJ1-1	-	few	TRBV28	TGTGCCAGCACGACTGCGGACACTGAAGCTTTCTTT	CASTTADTEAFF
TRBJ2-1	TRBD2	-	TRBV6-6	TGTGCCAGCAGAGGACTAGCGGGAGATCACAATGAGCAGTTCTTC	CASRGLAGDHNEQFF
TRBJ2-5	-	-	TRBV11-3	TGTGCCAGCAGCTTAGGAGGGGGGGCCGGGACCCAGTACTTC	CASSLGGGAGTQYF
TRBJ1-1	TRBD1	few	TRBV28	TGTGCCAGCAGTTCCGGACAGGGGTTAGTGGACACTGAAGCTTTCTTT	CASSSGQGLVDTEAFF
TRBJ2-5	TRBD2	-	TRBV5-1	TGCGCCAGCATGCCCTCCCTAGCGGGAGGGCCCCGGGAGACCCAGTACTTC	CASMPSLAGGPRETQYF
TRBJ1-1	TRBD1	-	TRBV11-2	TGTGCCAGCAGCGTAACTTCAGGGGGCACTGAAGCTTTCTTT	CASSVTSGGTEAFF
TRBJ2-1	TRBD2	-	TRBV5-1	TGCGCCAGCAGCTTGAGTCTAGCGGGAGATAATGAGCAGTTCTTC	CASSLSLAGDNEQFF
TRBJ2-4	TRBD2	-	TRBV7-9	TGTGCCAGCAGCCCCGGGACTAGAAACATTCAGTACTTC	CASSPGTRNIQYF
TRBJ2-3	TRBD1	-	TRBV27	TGTGCCAGCAGTTTAAGACAGGGGGCTGATACGCAGTATTTT	CASSLRQGADTQYF
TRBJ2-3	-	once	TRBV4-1	TGCGCCAGCAGCCAAGACCCCCAGGGATCCCTTCCAGATACGCAGTATTTT	CASSQDPQGSLPDTQYF
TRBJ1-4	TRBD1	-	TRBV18	TGTGCCAGCTCACCACCGGCAGGGGGCGTAACTAATGAAAAACTGTTTTTT	CASSPPAGGVTNEKLFF
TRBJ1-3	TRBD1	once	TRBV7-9	TGTGCCAGCAGCCCGGGGACAGCCGGGACCATATATTTT	CASSPGTAGTIYF
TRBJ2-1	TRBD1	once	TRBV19	TGTGCCAGTAGTGCGGGACAGGGGGCATCCTACAATGAGCAGTTCTTC	CASSAGQGASYNEQFF
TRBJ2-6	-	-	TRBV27	TGTGCCAGCACCTTTAAAACTGGGGCCAACGTCCTGACTTTC	CASTFKTGANVLTF
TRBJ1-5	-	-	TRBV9	TGTGCCAGCAGCGCTTCGGGGGATAGCAATCAGCCCCAGCATTTT	CASSASGDSNQPQHF
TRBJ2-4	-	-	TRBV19	TGTGCCAGTAGATTTAGGAGTGGCGCCAAAAACATTCAGTACTTC	CASRFRSGAKNIQYF
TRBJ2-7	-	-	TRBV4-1	TGCGCCAGCAGCCCAGCCGTGAAGCGGAAGAGCTCCTACGAGCAGTACTTC	CASSPAVKRKSSYEQYF
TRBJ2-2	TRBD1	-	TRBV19	TGTGCCAGTAGTATCAGGGGGAGGAACACCGGGGAGCTGTTTTTT	CASSIRGRNTGELFF
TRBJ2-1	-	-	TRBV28	TGTGCCAGCCCTAAGGGAGGGGGTAGCAATGAGCAGTTCTTC	CASPKGGGSNEQFF
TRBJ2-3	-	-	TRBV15	TGTGCCACCTCCCTTAGTAGCGGAGGCACAGATACGCAGTATTTT	CATSLSSGGTDTQYF
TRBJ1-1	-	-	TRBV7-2	TGTGCCAGCAGCTTAGACAGTGCATACACTGAAGCTTTCTTT	CASSLDSAYTEAFF
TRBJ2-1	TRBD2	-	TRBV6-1	TGTGCCAGCAGTGGTTGGGGACAGGGACTAGCGGGAAATGAGCAGTTCTTC	CASSGWGQGLAGNEQFF
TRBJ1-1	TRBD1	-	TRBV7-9	TGTGCCAGCAGTTATAGACAGGGTGACACTGAAGCTTTCTTT	CASSYRQGDTEAFF
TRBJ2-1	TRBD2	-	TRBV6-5	TGTGCCAGCAGCCTCACTAGCGGGAAGGGCAATGAGCAGTTCTTC	CASSLTSGKGNEQFF
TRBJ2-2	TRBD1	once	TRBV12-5	TGTGCTAGTGGTTTGCCTGGGGACAGGACCAACACCGGGGAGCTGTTTTTT	CASGLPGDRTNTGELFF
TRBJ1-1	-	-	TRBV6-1	TGTGCCAGCAGTGAAACGGCGTTGGGCACCCTGAACACTGAAGCTTTCTTT	CASSETALGTLNTEAFF
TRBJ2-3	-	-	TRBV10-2	TGCGCCAGCAGAATCACATCAGATACGCAGTATTTT	CASRITSDTQYF
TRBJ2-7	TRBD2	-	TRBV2	TGTGCCAGCAGTGAGGCGGGAGGGGAGTACTACGAGCAGTACTTC	CASSEAGGEYYEQYF
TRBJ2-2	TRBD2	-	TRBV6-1	TGTGCCAGCAGGTTACGGGAGGGCCAGGGCGGGGAGCTGTTTTTT	CASRLREGQGGELFF
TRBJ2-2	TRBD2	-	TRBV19	TGTGCCAGTAATCGCGGGAGTTACTCGAACACCGGGGAGCTGTTTTTT	CASNRGSYSNTGELFF
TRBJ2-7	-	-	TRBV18	TGTGCCAGCTCACCCCAGAGGTCCTACGAGCAGTACTTC	CASSPQRSYEQYF